The T cell receptor (beta chain) described here comes from a study of cytomegalovirus exposure and HLA in healthy donors. Whole-study results and caveats: Presence/absence analyses rested on an assumption that sequencing depth was roughly uniform across donors. A later analysis appeared to link common viral pathogens to several of the most significant clusters. Association of a missense DCLRE1C variant with TCR beta V- and J-gene trimming was reported in a later analysis.

Concerning this clone itself: Its target is unknown.

V shed 5 bases and J 2 bases; nucleotides not matched to a gene: 4. CDR1 MNHNY and CDR2 SVGAGI come from the germline V gene (reference sequence). The CDR3 sequence is 15 residues long. PCR primers comprised 60 Vbeta and 13 Jbeta primers. Source study methods: Tens of millions of unique TCR beta chains, roughly 11 million of them shared, were counted by a later analysis. Measured with immunoSEQ multiplex PCR; TCRdb has only the in-frame clones, and not every one. V and J calls plus clone size are reproduced from that table; the DNA served to infer D and trimming. The profile shows more than 95,000 clones, roughly three quarters of them singletons.

The clonotype comes from a woman under 40 in good health and CMV-seronegative. The rearrangement links TRBV6-6 to TRBJ2-1; 9 bases agree with TRBD2. The sample comprised PBMCs. The CDR3 bases are TGTGCCAGCAGTGATGAGCGGGGGGCCTACAATGAGCAGTTCTTC. Its translation is CASSDERGAYNEQFF.